The 8 T cell receptor beta chains reported below all come from one sample, sequenced in a study of tumor-infiltrating lymphocytes in localized non-small cell lung cancer (dated by TCRdb to the early 2020s). The library was made by the immunoSEQ multiplex PCR assay. TCRdb limited this immuneACCESS table to in-frame rearrangements with V and J called. A share of clones is missing; checked studies link under half to unresolved V genes, and the rest is unexplained. In this sample the table shows over 9,500 clones, around three fifths of which occur a single time. Of the sample, 7% to 8% falls within the top ten clones. The sample taken for sequencing was lung tumor tissue. These receptors were collected from a human donor with non-small cell lung cancer.

V and J are TRBV7-9 and TRBJ2-1, with TRBD2 matching over 7 bases. V was clipped by 5 bases and J by 9 bases; unmatched bases: 10. Germline V gives CDR1 SEHNR, CDR2 FQNEAQ (reference sequence). The CDR3 extends over 14 amino acids. CDR3 nucleotides: TGTGCCAGCAGCCCAGGACTAGTAAGGCCTGAGCAGTTCTTC. Encoded protein: CASSPGLVRPEQFF.

The genes are TRBV7-9 and TRBJ2-2; 8 bases are a match to TRBD2. The CDR3 loop spans 16 amino acids. Trimming cost V 0 bases and J 3 bases; bases outside gene matches: 3. Looked up from germline, CDR1 is SEHNR and CDR2 is FQNEAQ (reference sequence). As DNA, the CDR3 is TGTGCCAGCAGCTTAGCGGCGGGAGGTTACACCGGGGAGCTGTTTTTT. Encoded protein: CASSLAAGGYTGELFF.

This clone rates as medium-sized. The rearrangement joins TRBV2 to TRBJ2-1, with no clear D. Trimming cost V 10 bases and J 5 bases, with 15 bases left between them. CDR1 and CDR2 from the germline V gene are SNHLY and FYNNEI. The CDR3 has 13 amino acids. CDR3 residues: CATSPLADNEQFF. For the CDR3, the DNA is TGTGCCACCTCACCTTTAGCAGACAATGAGCAGTTCTTC.

This clone has only a few counts. V gene TRBV30 combines with J gene TRBJ1-3, with no clear D. The V end lost 2 bases, the J end lost 0 bases, and 8 bases lay between the germline ends. From germline, CDR1 is GTSNPN and CDR2 SVGIG (reference sequence). The length of the CDR3 is 14 residues. The CDR3 DNA follows: TGTGCCTGGAGTTTCATCCACTCTGGAAACACCATATATTTT. The encoded protein is CAWSFIHSGNTIYF.

The chain uses TRBV5-4 and TRBJ1-4, with D uncertain. V was trimmed by 4 bases and J by 10 bases, leaving 11 bases between them. The germline gives CDR1 SGHNT, CDR2 YYREEE (reference sequence). This CDR3 is 12 amino acids long. CDR3 sequence (DNA): TGTGCCAGCAGCCCCAAGGATGGAAAACTGTTTTTT. Residues: CASSPKDGKLFF.

This clone was detected a few times. The chain joins TRBV2 to TRBJ1-5, with 9 bases matching TRBD1. V was pared by 0 bases and J by 4 bases, with 4 bases of the junction left unmatched. Germline CDR1 reads SNHLY; CDR2 reads FYNNEI. CDR3 length: 16 residues. The CDR3 reads CASSEAGTGYNQPQHF. Written as DNA, the CDR3 is TGTGCCAGCAGTGAAGCTGGGACAGGGTATAATCAGCCCCAGCATTTT.

The rearrangement uses TRBV7-9 and TRBJ1-1; maybe TRBD1 (5 bases). The CDR3 is 17 residues long. Looked up from germline, CDR1 is SEHNR and CDR2 is FQNEAQ (reference sequence). Trimming cost V 4 bases and J 2 bases, with 20 bases left between them. The CDR3: CASSSRYPGRRNTEAFF. CDR3 coding DNA: TGTGCCAGCAGCTCGAGATACCCGGGACGGAGAAACACTGAAGCTTTCTTT.

V gene TRBV18 combines with J gene TRBJ1-1, with TRBD1 matching over 8 bases. V shed 2 bases and J 1 base; nucleotides not matched to a gene: 9. CDR3 length: 17 residues. Per germline, CDR1 KGHSH and CDR2 LQKENI. The CDR3 bases are TGTGCCAGCTCACCATTCCTAGGACAGGGTCAGAACACTGAAGCTTTCTTT. This gives the protein CASSPFLGQGQNTEAFF. Using reference TRBV18 and TRBJ1-1 for the parts outside the CDR3, the full variable domain is NAGVMQNPRHLVRRRGQEARLRCSPMKGHSHVYWYRQLPEEGLKFMVYLQKENIIDESGMPKERFSAEFPKEGPSILRIQQVVRGDSAAYFCASSPFLGQGQNTEAFFGQGTRLTVV.